This record concerns one TCR beta chain sequence. Produced via immunoSEQ multiplex PCR; TCRdb's table is partial and in-frame only. The table records around 100,000 clones, just under 90% of them present only once. Trimming removed 3 bases from V and 6 bases from J, with 6 bases in between. Germline V gives CDR1 SGHTA, CDR2 FQGNSA. This CDR3 comprises 12 residues. The sample comes from a study of blood T cell repertoires in COVID-19. This clonotype was obtained from a human donor in a cohort sampled during active COVID-19. The source material was peripheral blood. The rearrangement links TRBV7-2 to TRBJ2-1; D is ambiguous. CDR3: CASSFIGNEQFF. The CDR3 nucleotides are TGTGCCAGCAGCTTTATCGGCAATGAGCAGTTCTTC.